What follows are 26 T cell receptor beta chains derived from one specimen sequenced in a study of T cells in Graves' hyperthyroidism and ophthalmopathy. Amplification targeted TCR beta CDR3 regions from RNA transcripts. Using the HTBI primer set, a first-round RT-PCR was run on the TCR CDR3. TCRdb reprocessed the multiplex PCR reads via MiXCR and lists one record per CDR3 protein. The sample lists 300,000 to 400,000 distinct CDR3 sequences; 15% to 20% were seen once. The source material was blood. These receptors all come from a woman between 50 and 59 years old with Graves' hyperthyroidism.

At least ten counts were recorded for this clonotype. This chain links TRBV27 with TRBJ2-5; unclear D gene. CDR1 MNHEY and CDR2 SMNVEV come from the germline V gene (reference sequence). CDR3 length: 13 residues. V dropped 3 bases and J dropped 5 bases, with 10 bases sitting between them. The CDR3 DNA sequence: TGTGCCAGCAGTTTCCCCGGCAGCGAGACCCAGTACTTC. Translating gives CASSFPGSETQYF.

The chain uses TRBV4-1 and TRBJ2-7, with 12 bases that match TRBD2. The CDR3 sequence is 18 residues long. CDR1 and CDR2 from the germline V gene are MGHRA and YSYEKL. The V gene end was trimmed by 0 bases and the J gene end by 3 bases; junction bases not matched to a gene: 9. The DNA of the CDR3 is TGCGCCAGCAGCCAAGATTACCGGGCTAGCGGGAGGGGCTACGAGCAGTACTTC. It is translated as CASSQDYRASGRGYEQYF.

This clonotype has at least ten counts. The chain combines TRBV11-2 with TRBJ2-3; 7 nucleotides match TRBD2. The CDR3 consists of 16 residues. The V gene's germline CDR1 is SGHAT and CDR2 FQNNGV. Trimming at V came to 1 base and at J to 4 bases, leaving 8 bases not matched to a gene. CDR3 in DNA: TGTGCCAGCAGCTTAGGCGGGGGTTTGGGGGCAGATACGCAGTATTTT. Protein product: CASSLGGGLGADTQYF. Supplemented by reference TRBV11-2 and TRBJ2-3, the full variable domain reads EAGVAQSPRYKIIEKRQSVAFWCNPISGHATLYWYQQILGQGPKLLIQFQNNGVVDDSQLPKDRFSAERLKGVDSTLKIQPAKLEDSAVYLCASSLGGGLGADTQYFGPGTRLTVL.

This clonotype was counted ten times or more. The chain has TRBV28 and TRBJ1-3; D is unresolved. The CDR3 is 13 amino acids. Deletions cut 3 bases from V and 4 bases from J, with 7 bases between. Germline CDR1 is MDHEN and CDR2 is SYDVKM. The CDR3 loop reads CASSLGKGNTIYF. For the CDR3, the DNA is TGTGCCAGCAGTTTGGGGAAAGGAAACACCATATATTTT.

In this sample, this clonotype turned up a few times. This chain links TRBV6-6 with TRBJ2-1; D may be TRBD1 (6 bases). V lost 0 bases and J lost 3, with 9 bases in between. Germline CDR1 reads MNHNY; CDR2 reads SVGAGI (reference sequence). The CDR3 extends over 15 amino acids. CDR3 sequence (DNA): TGTGCCAGCAGTTACTCACAGGGACACTACAATGAGCAGTTCTTC. Protein: CASSYSQGHYNEQFF.

In its sample, this clonotype was seen a few times. The chain links TRBV5-1 to TRBJ2-5; D is unclear. V was shortened by 5 bases and J by 4 bases, with 15 bases between the two germline ends. The CDR3 totals 14 residues. The V gene's germline CDR1 is SGHRS and CDR2 YFSETQ. For the CDR3, the DNA is TGCGCCAGCAGTATAGACCCCCCAGTAGAGACCCAGTACTTC. It codes for CASSIDPPVETQYF. The variable domain in full, with the rest retrieved from reference TRBV5-1 and TRBJ2-5, is KAGVTQTPRYLIKTRGQQVTLSCSPISGHRSVSWYQQTPGQGLQFLFEYFSETQRNKGNFPGRFSGRQFSNSRSEMNVSTLELGDSALYLCASSIDPPVETQYFGPGTRLLVL.

The V gene is TRBV5-8, the J gene TRBJ1-2, with 10 bases matching TRBD1. The germline CDR1 and CDR2 sequences are SGHTS and YDEGEE. The CDR3 has 15 residues. V shed 4 bases, J shed 8 bases, and the junction held 11 bases outside the gene matches. CDR3 residues: CASSKGQGSTGGYTF. CDR3 in DNA: TGTGCCAGCAGCAAGGGACAGGGGTCAACCGGGGGCTACACCTTC. Drawing the rest from reference TRBV5-8 and TRBJ1-2, the complete variable domain is EAGVTQSPTHLIKTRGQQATLRCSPISGHTSVYWYQQALGLGLQFLLWYDEGEERNRGNFPPRFSGRQFPNYSSELNVNALELEDSALYLCASSKGQGSTGGYTFGSGTRLTVV.

The genes are TRBV5-1 and TRBJ1-2; D is unresolved. CDR3 length equals 13 residues. The V and J ends lost 1 base and 4 bases respectively, with 8 bases between them. The germline gives CDR1 SGHRS, CDR2 YFSETQ. CDR3 nucleotides: TGCGCCAGCAGCTTGTCCGATCTCTATGGCTACACCTTC. Its translation is CASSLSDLYGYTF. Variable domain in full (rest from reference TRBV5-1 and TRBJ1-2): KAGVTQTPRYLIKTRGQQVTLSCSPISGHRSVSWYQQTPGQGLQFLFEYFSETQRNKGNFPGRFSGRQFSNSRSEMNVSTLELGDSALYLCASSLSDLYGYTFGSGTRLTVV.

This clonotype was seen ten or more times. This sequence joins TRBV28 and TRBJ2-7, with 9 bases that match TRBD2. Germline CDR1 and CDR2: MDHEN and SYDVKM. The CDR3 totals 14 residues. V was clipped by 7 bases and J by 2 bases; unmatched bases: 6. The CDR3 bases are TGTGCCAGCAATAAAGCGGGAGGTCCCTACGAGCAGTACTTC. Translated, it gives CASNKAGGPYEQYF.

This clonotype was seen at least ten times. J is TRBJ2-3 and V is TRBV11-2; D unresolved. The CDR3 loop spans 13 amino acids. The germline V and J ends were trimmed by 5 bases and 2 bases, with 8 bases remaining between them. Germline lookup yields CDR1 SGHAT and CDR2 FQNNGV. The chain's CDR3 is CASSPTNTDTQYF. Written as DNA, the CDR3 is TGTGCCAGCAGCCCCACAAACACAGATACGCAGTATTTT.

This clonotype has more than one count but fewer than ten. This chain uses TRBV14 with TRBJ1-6; no definite D call. Germline V CDR1 and CDR2: SGHDN, FVKESK. The length of the CDR3 is 17 residues. V was clipped by 0 bases and J by 7 bases, with 16 bases between them. CDR3 region: CASSQEPYHGPNSPLHF. Here the CDR3 DNA reads TGTGCCAGCAGCCAAGAACCTTATCATGGGCCCAATTCACCCCTCCACTTT.

V is TRBV20-1 and J is TRBJ2-3; D gene ambiguous. Germline V gene sequence: CDR1 DFQATT, CDR2 SNEGSKA (reference sequence). Trimming pared 3 bases from V and 4 bases from J, leaving 11 bases between. CDR3 length equals 13 residues. The CDR3 region is CSARVVSADTQYF. The CDR3 nucleotides read TGCAGTGCTAGGGTCGTCTCGGCAGATACGCAGTATTTT.

This clonotype was observed a few times. The genes are TRBV7-3 and TRBJ2-1, with D maybe TRBD1 (6 bases). CDR1 and CDR2 from the germline V gene are SGHTA and FQGTGA. The CDR3 spans 15 residues. Trimming took off 5 bases at V and 5 bases at J, with 16 bases between the two ends. In DNA form, the CDR3 reads TGTGCCAGCAGCCAGCCCGGGACAAAAGACAATGAGCAGTTCTTC. This translates into CASSQPGTKDNEQFF.

V and J are TRBV12-3 or TRBV12-4 and TRBJ2-2; weak D call: TRBD2 (6 bases). The CDR3 covers 15 residues. Trimming removed 6 bases from V and 0 bases from J, with 11 bases in between. This CDR3 is CASRPREANTGELFF. The CDR3 DNA is TGTGCCAGCAGACCAAGGGAGGCGAACACCGGGGAGCTGTTTTTT.

This clonotype came up a few times. This chain links TRBV30 with TRBJ1-2; D perhaps matches TRBD1 (6 bases). Germline V gene sequence: CDR1 GTSNPN, CDR2 SVGIG (reference sequence). V was shortened by 1 base and J by 7 bases, with 10 bases between the two germline ends. The CDR3 covers 12 residues. CDR3: CAWSATGPGYTF. As DNA, the CDR3 is TGTGCCTGGAGTGCCACAGGGCCTGGCTACACCTTC.

This clonotype occurred a few times. The J gene is TRBJ2-1, the V gene TRBV4-1, with 12 bases that match TRBD2. Trimming removed 2 bases from V and 10 bases from J; junction bases left unmatched: 6. The CDR3 has 15 amino acids. Per the germline V gene, CDR1 is MGHRA and CDR2 is YSYEKL. In DNA form, the CDR3 reads TGCGCCAGCAGCCAAACTAGCGGGGGGACCTGGGAGCAGTTCTTC. Protein sequence: CASSQTSGGTWEQFF.

This clonotype was detected only a few times. J is TRBJ2-2 and V is TRBV20-1; D uncertain. V shed 2 bases and J shed 6 bases, with 19 bases lying between them. Germline assignment: CDR1 DFQATT and CDR2 SNEGSKA (reference sequence). The CDR3 has 16 amino acids. The CDR3 DNA sequence: TGCAGTGCTAGAAAACCTGGTCGCGTTGGGTCCGGGGAGCTGTTTTTT. Amino acid sequence: CSARKPGRVGSGELFF.

This clonotype was found many times. The chain is built from TRBV2 and TRBJ1-1; D is possibly TRBD1 (5 bases). Trimming shortened V by 9 bases and J by 4 bases, and 15 bases separated the two germline ends. This CDR3 has 13 amino acids. The germline gives CDR1 SNHLY, CDR2 FYNNEI. This chain's CDR3 is CASHIQGGTEAFF. CDR3 nucleotide sequence: TGTGCCAGTCACATCCAGGGTGGCACTGAAGCTTTCTTT.

In its sample, this clonotype was seen many times. The chain is built from TRBV3-1 and TRBJ1-5; 9 nucleotides align to TRBD1. The CDR3 covers 14 residues. Losses at the gene ends were 6 bases for V and 4 bases for J; bases not matched to a gene: 4. The germline V gene encodes CDR1 LGHDT and CDR2 YNNKEL (reference sequence). CDR3 nucleotide sequence: TGTGCCAGCAGGGATGGACAGGGGAATCAGCCCCAGCATTTT. Translating it yields CASRDGQGNQPQHF.

This clonotype came up a few times. The chain has TRBV7-3 and TRBJ2-2; tentatively, D is TRBD1 (6 bases). This CDR3 comprises 16 residues. Germline V gives CDR1 SGHTA, CDR2 FQGTGA. Trimming shortened V by 5 bases and J by 4 bases, and 17 bases separated the two germline ends. The CDR3 DNA is TGTGCCAGCAGCCGAGCTGGGCAGGGGAGCACCGGGGAGCTGTTTTTT. Its protein product is CASSRAGQGSTGELFF.

This clonotype came up many times. V gene TRBV6-1 combines with J gene TRBJ2-7, with unresolved D. The CDR3 length is 14 residues. Germline V gene lookup returns CDR1 MNHNS and CDR2 SASEGT. V gave up 5 bases and J gave up 3 bases, with 14 bases separating them. The CDR3 protein is CASSPGVLDYEQYF. Written as DNA, the CDR3 is TGTGCCAGCAGTCCCGGAGTTCTTGACTACGAGCAGTACTTC.

This chain links TRBV11-3 with TRBJ2-2, with D perhaps matching TRBD2 (6 bases). The germline gives CDR1 SGHNT, CDR2 YENEEA. Trimming took 5 bases from V and 2 from J, leaving 12 bases between them. CDR3 length: 15 residues. CDR3 in amino acids: CASSKDYSNTGELFF. CDR3 DNA sequence: TGTGCCAGCAGCAAGGACTACTCTAACACCGGGGAGCTGTTTTTT. Together with reference TRBV11-3 and TRBJ2-2, the CDR3 gives the full variable domain: EAGVVQSPRYKIIEKKQPVAFWCNPISGHNTLYWYLQNLGQGPELLIRYENEEAVDDSQLPKDRFSAERLKGVDSTLKIQPAELGDSAVYLCASSKDYSNTGELFFGEGSRLTVL.

This clonotype was found once. A read error may be the cause here, since a much bigger clone is one base away. The genes are TRBV28 and TRBJ2-3; D is perhaps TRBD2 (5 bases). V was trimmed by 8 bases and J by 4 bases, leaving 10 bases between them. Germline V gene data show CDR1 as MDHEN and CDR2 as SYDVKM. This CDR3 comprises 12 residues. CDR3 amino acids: CASPEEADTQYF. The CDR3 DNA reads TGTGCCAGCCCCGAGGAGGCAGATACGCAGTATTTT.

This clonotype has ten or more counts. The genes are TRBV13 and TRBJ2-7; 11 nucleotides line up with TRBD1. Germline loops: CDR1 PRHDT, CDR2 FYEKMQ (reference sequence). The CDR3 sequence is 15 residues long. V gave up 5 bases and J gave up 5 bases; unmatched junction bases: 8. The CDR3 here is CASSKGQGVEDEQYF. The CDR3 nucleotides are TGTGCCAGCAGCAAGGGACAGGGGGTTGAAGACGAGCAGTACTTC. The whole variable domain, remainder taken from reference TRBV13 and TRBJ2-7, is AAGVIQSPRHLIKEKRETATLKCYPIPRHDTVYWYQQGPGQDPQFLISFYEKMQSDKGSIPDRFSAQQFSDYHSELNMSSLELGDSALYFCASSKGQGVEDEQYFGPGTRLTVT.

This clonotype was detected only a few times. The chain joins TRBV28 to TRBJ1-3; D not certain. Looked up from germline, CDR1 is MDHEN and CDR2 is SYDVKM. The CDR3 length is 19 residues. V lost 3 bases and J 1 base, leaving 22 bases between the germline ends. CDR3 DNA sequence: TGTGCCAGCAGTTTCCCCGGATCTTGGGGAGGGCCTTCTGGAAACACCATATATTTT. Amino acid sequence: CASSFPGSWGGPSGNTIYF. Full variable domain (rest looked up from reference TRBV28 and TRBJ1-3): DVKVTQSSRYLVKRTGEKVFLECVQDMDHENMFWYRQDPGLGLRLIYFSYDVKMKEKGDIPEGYSVSREKKERFSLILESASTNQTSMYLCASSFPGSWGGPSGNTIYFGEGSWLTVV.

This clonotype was detected a few times. The V gene is TRBV29-1, the J gene TRBJ2-2, with 13 bases matching TRBD2. CDR3 length equals 15 residues. The germline V gene encodes CDR1 SQVTM and CDR2 ANQGSEA. The trim removed 7 bases at V and 6 bases at J, leaving 8 bases unmatched. The CDR3 nucleotides are TGCAGCGCCGGACTAGCGGGAGTCCGGCCCGGGGAGCTGTTTTTT. Protein product: CSAGLAGVRPGELFF.